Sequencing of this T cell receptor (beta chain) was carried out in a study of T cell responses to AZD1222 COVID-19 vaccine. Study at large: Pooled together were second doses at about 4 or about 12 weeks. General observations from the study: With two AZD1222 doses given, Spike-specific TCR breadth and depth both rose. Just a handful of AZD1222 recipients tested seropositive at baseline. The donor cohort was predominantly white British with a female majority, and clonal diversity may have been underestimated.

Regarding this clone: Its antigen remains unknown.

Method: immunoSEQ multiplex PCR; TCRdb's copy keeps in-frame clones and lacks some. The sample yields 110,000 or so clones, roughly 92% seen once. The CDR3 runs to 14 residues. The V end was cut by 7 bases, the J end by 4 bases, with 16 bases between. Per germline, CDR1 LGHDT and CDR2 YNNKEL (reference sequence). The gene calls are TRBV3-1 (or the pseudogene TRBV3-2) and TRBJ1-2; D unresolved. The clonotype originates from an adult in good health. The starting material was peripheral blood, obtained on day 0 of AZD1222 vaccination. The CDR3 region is CASKKAGPFYGYTF. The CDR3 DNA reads TGTGCCAGCAAAAAGGCAGGACCTTTCTATGGCTACACCTTC.